This TCR beta chain appears in the sequencing data of a study of graft-versus-host responses after intestinal transplantation. Study in general: Isolated intestinal, liver-intestinal, or multivisceral transplants were what recipients had.

On this clone: The antigen remains undetermined.

Produced via immunoSEQ multiplex PCR; TCRdb's table is partial and in-frame only. The table includes tens of thousands of clones, about 95% detected once. Study-level results: GvH clones surfaced in recipient marrow, some emerging earlier in ileum or blood. Early after transplant, HvG clones declined as circulating GvH clones peaked.

Germline-derived CDR1 and CDR2 are SGHVS and FQNEAQ. CDR3 length: 18 residues. V lost 4 bases, J lost 5 bases, and 25 bases lay in between. The V and J genes are TRBV7-8 and TRBJ2-3; D perhaps matches TRBD2 (7 bases). This clonotype was obtained from a human donor who was the organ donor for an intestinal transplant. The material was unstimulated CD8+ T cells sorted from spleen or lymph node cells, obtained before transplant. CDR3 DNA: TGTGCCAGCAGCTCCCCCCGGGGAGGGGGGGCTGTCGGAGATACGCAGTATTTT. It specifies CASSSPRGGGAVGDTQYF.